This TCR beta chain appears in the sequencing data of a study of cytomegalovirus exposure and HLA in healthy donors. Points from the study as a whole: The HLA-A and HLA-B alleles of most subjects were reportedly predicted accurately from TCR beta sequences. An assumption of roughly uniform sequencing depth across donors underlay the presence/absence analyses. In a later analysis, DRB1 alleles had the most associated TCRs; HLA-C alleles the fewest.

The CDR3 sequence is 11 residues long. CDR1 is DFQATT, CDR2 SNEGSKA, per germline (reference sequence). 13 Jbeta primers and 60 Vbeta primers were used for the PCR. The table came from immunoSEQ multiplex PCR; TCRdb's copy has only in-frame clones and leaves some out. This sample contains about 210,000 clones. Remarks on this clone: The antigen remains undetermined.

The chain carries TRBV20-1 and TRBJ2-5; 8 bases are a match to TRBD2. The DNA end is a closer match to TRBJ2-7, so the J assignment may be wrong. This TCR was sampled from a woman aged 30 to 39 in good health and CMV-seropositive. Sequencing input: PBMCs. The CDR3 DNA follows: TGCAGTGAAGCGGGAGTTAACGAGCAGTACTTC. It specifies CSEAGVNEQYF.